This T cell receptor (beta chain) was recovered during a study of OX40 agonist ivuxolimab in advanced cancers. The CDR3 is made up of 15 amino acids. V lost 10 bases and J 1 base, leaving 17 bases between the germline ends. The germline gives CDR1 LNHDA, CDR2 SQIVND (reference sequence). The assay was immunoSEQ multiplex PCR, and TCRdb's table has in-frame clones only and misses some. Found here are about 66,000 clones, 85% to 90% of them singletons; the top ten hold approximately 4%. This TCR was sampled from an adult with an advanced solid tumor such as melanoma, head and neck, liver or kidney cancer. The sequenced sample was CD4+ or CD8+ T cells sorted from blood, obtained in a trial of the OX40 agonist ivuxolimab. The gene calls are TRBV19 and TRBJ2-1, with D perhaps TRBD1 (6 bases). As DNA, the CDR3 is TGTGCCACCGCTAGACGAACAGGGTCCTACAATGAGCAGTTCTTC. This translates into CATARRTGSYNEQFF.